This T cell receptor (beta chain) was recorded in a study of identical twins. The germline V gene encodes CDR1 SEHNR and CDR2 FQNEAQ (reference sequence). The CDR3 has 17 residues. After removal of 4 bases from V and 5 bases from J, the junction contained 12 bases not matched to a gene. Unique molecular identifiers were present on the cDNA, which also gained a universal primer site by template switching. TCRdb fed the 5' RACE reads into MiXCR, producing one record per CDR3 protein. This table holds fewer than 900,000 distinct CDR3 sequences, about 18% found once. The data also belong to a second study, concerning T cells expressing NK-cell markers. From that study: Each TCR beta repertoire originated in sorted T cells that were CD3+CD56+NKG2C+, CD3+CD56+NKG2C- or CD3+CD56-NKG2C+. These clonotypes, the leaders elsewhere, also led the CD3+CD56-NKG2C+ fraction in four donors.

The source is a woman between 18 and 30 years old in good health. The source material was PBMCs. This chain links TRBV7-9 with TRBJ2-1, with 9 nucleotides matching TRBD2. The CDR3 protein is CASSSLPTSGANNEQFF. Written as DNA, the CDR3 is TGTGCCAGCAGCTCACTTCCGACTAGCGGCGCTAACAATGAGCAGTTCTTC.